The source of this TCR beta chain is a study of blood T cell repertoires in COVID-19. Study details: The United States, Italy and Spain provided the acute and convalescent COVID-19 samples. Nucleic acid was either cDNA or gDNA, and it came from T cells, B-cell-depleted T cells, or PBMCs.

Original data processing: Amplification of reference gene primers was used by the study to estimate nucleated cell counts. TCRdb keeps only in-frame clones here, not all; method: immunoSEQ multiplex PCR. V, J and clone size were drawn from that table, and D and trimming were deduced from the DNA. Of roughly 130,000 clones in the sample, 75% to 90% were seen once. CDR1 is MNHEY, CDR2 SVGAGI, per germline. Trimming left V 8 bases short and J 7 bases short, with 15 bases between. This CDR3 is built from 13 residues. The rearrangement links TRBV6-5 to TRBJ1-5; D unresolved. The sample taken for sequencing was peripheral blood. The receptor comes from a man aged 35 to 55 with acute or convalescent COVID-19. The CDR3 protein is CASGPQREQPQHF. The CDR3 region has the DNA TGTGCCAGCGGCCCGCAGAGGGAACAGCCCCAGCATTTT.